This is a list of T cell receptor beta chains from one sample in a study of radiation and T cells in renal cell carcinoma. Clones were sequenced by immunoSEQ multiplex PCR, and TCRdb holds only the in-frame ones, with some missing. The table lists roughly 100,000 clones, around 83% of them singletons. The sequencing used blood, collected from a patient whose treatment included radiotherapy and nephrectomy. These receptors all come from a man aged 60 to 69 with renal cell carcinoma. Each CDR3 is given with its conserved first and last residue. Each record gives: clone size, V gene, CDR3 protein. Expanded clones get a size class; other rows say once, few or many, or leave the size out.

>few|TRBV7-2
CASSLVNQPQHF
>.|TRBV25-1
CASSEGNIYNEQFF
>.|TRBV27
CASRLAGGGYEQYF
>.|TRBV4-1
CASRQLAGGDQAQYF
>.|TRBV5-5
CASSAPGQDPEAFF
>.|TRBV7-7
CASSPGLAGADTQYF
>.|TRBV4-1
CASSQDRGAGGPQETQYF
>.|TRBV2
CASNVRGRETQYF
>.|TRBV27
CASSFFAAGGHYEQYF
>once|TRBV28
CASSLTGNTEAFF
>.|TRBV18
CASAPGATNEKLFF
>.|TRBV4-2
CASSRRTGQGYGYTF
>.|TRBV30
CAWSEGAVNEKLFF
>.|TRBV28
CASRLNRGRSYEQYF
>.|TRBV4-2
CASTITGNSGNTIYF
>.|TRBV10-2
CASSEHVGLSYNEQFF
>.|TRBV6-1
CASSGRQGSSYEQYF
>.|TRBV10-3
CAISEVSGKSYEQYF
>.|TRBV19
CASSIEGTGEYEQYF
>.|TRBV28
CASSLSRDSNIQYF
>.|TRBV18
CASSPVGATPAYEQYF
>.|TRBV27
CASSPRQGKSYNEQFF
>once|TRBV6-1
CASTWTSGSGEQYF
>.|TRBV27
CASSFRGTEAFF
>.|TRBV19
CASSAQGRRVGTEAFF
>.|TRBV28
CASSFPSPTYKTGTQTGELFF
>.|TRBV7-9
CASSPTRGHNEQFF
>.|TRBV9
CASSLGTANTEAFF
>.|TRBV11-2
CASSLGPGTSYEQYF
>.|TRBV27
CASSYGGRSAEAFF
>once|TRBV2
CASSPGFLGEKLFF
>few|TRBV28
CASSLDRGGNTEAFF
>.|TRBV14
CASSQLVSREADTQYF
>few|TRBV2
CASSVDGDEGSPLHF
>.|TRBV4-1
CASSQGQGVPRGETQYF
>.|TRBV11-2
CASSFTGLPNYTF
>.|TRBV4-1
CASSQGILGLNQPQHF
>.|TRBV28
CASSFREQYF
>.|TRBV5-1
CASSLVGTSASTDTQYF
>.|TRBV7-2
CASSLVGGGASYGYTF
>few|TRBV6-1
CASSEAVPTIDEQFF
>few|TRBV6-6
CASSYDGNEKLFF
>.|TRBV27
CASSSRQGYNNQPQHF
>.|TRBV7-8
CASSFGSSGRGVDTQYF
>many|TRBV30
CAWSVSRSGVAEQYF
>.|TRBV9
CASSVNPGRVSSSYNEQFF
>once|TRBV7-9
CASSFLAGEGSYEQYF
>.|TRBV6-4
CASSEGAGYGYTF
>.|TRBV27
CASSQGGRTTDTQYF
>.|TRBV27
CASNGVRTGVSYEQFF
>.|TRBV6-6
CASSYWPPYGYTF
>.|TRBV7-6
CASSLTGRGPETQYF
>.|TRBV7-2
CASSFTSYEQYF
>.|TRBV7-8
CASSLVRWGRGQPQHF
>.|TRBV5-1
CASSLAGGTTGVVYNEQFF